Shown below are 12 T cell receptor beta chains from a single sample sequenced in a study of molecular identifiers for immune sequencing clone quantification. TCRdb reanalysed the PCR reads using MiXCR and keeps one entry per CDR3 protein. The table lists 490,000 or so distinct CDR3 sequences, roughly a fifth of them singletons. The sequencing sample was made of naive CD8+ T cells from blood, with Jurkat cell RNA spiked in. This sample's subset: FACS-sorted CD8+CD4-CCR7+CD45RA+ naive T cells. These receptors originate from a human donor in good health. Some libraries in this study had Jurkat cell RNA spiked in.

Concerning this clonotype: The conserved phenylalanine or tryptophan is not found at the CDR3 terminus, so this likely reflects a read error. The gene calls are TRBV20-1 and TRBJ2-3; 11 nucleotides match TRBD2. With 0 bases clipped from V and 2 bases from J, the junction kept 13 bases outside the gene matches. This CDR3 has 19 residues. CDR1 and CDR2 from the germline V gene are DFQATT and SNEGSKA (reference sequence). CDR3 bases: TGCAGTGCTAGAGATCTAGAACTAGCGGGAGTTACATACACAGATACGCAGTATCTT. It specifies CSARDLELAGVTYTDTQYL.

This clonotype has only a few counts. The CDR3: CASSLGGYPGDTQYF. CDR3 sequence (DNA): TGTGCCAGCAGCTTAGGGGGGTACCCAGGGGATACGCAGTATTTT. The V and J genes are TRBV7-6 and TRBJ2-3; D may correspond to TRBD1 or TRBD2 (5 bases each). Germline V gene sequence: CDR1 SGHVS, CDR2 FNYEAQ. V lost 1 base, J lost 6 bases, and 14 bases lay in between. The CDR3 consists of 15 residues.

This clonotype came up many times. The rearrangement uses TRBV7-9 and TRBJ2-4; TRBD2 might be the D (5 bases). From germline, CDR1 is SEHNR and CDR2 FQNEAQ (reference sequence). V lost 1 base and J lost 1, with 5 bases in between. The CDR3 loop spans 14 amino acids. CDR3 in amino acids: CASSLGGAKNIQYF. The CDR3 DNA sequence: TGTGCCAGCAGCTTAGGAGGGGCCAAAAACATTCAGTACTTC.

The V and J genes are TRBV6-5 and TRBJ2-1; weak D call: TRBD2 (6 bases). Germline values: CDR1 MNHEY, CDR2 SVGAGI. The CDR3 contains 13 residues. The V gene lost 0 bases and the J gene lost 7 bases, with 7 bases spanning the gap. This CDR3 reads CASSYSRGNEQFF. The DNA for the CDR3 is TGTGCCAGCAGTTACTCGCGGGGTAATGAGCAGTTCTTC.

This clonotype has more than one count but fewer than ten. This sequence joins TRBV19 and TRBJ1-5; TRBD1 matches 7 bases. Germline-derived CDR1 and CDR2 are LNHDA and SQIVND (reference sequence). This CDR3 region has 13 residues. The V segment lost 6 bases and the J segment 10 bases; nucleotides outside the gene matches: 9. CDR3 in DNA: TGTGCCAGTAGCGGGGACAGCAAACGACCCCAGCATTTT. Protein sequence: CASSGDSKRPQHF. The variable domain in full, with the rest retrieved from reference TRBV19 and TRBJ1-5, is DGGITQSPKYLFRKEGQNVTLSCEQNLNHDAMYWYRQDPGQGLRLIYYSQIVNDFQKGDIAEGYSVSREKKESFPLTVTSAQKNPTAFYLCASSGDSKRPQHFGDGTRLSIL.

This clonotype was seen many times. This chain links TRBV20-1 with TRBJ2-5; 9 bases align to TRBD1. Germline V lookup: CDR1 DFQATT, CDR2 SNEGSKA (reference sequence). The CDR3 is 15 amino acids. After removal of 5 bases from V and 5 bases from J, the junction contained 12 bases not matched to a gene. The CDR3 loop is CSADGTGLQGETQYF. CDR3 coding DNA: TGCAGTGCTGACGGGACAGGGCTACAGGGGGAGACCCAGTACTTC.

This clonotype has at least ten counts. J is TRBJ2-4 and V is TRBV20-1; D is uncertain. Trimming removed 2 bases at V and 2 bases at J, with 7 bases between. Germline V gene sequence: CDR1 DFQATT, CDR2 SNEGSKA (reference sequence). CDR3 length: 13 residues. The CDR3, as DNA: TGCAGTGCTAGACCCCCAACCAAAAACATTCAGTACTTC. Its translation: CSARPPTKNIQYF.

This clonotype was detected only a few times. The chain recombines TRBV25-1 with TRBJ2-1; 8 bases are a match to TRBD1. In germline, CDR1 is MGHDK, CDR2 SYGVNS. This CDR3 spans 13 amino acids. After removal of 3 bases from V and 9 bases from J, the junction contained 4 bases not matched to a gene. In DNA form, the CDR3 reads TGTGCCAGCAGTGACAGACAGGGGTTTGAGCAGTTCTTC. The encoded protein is CASSDRQGFEQFF.

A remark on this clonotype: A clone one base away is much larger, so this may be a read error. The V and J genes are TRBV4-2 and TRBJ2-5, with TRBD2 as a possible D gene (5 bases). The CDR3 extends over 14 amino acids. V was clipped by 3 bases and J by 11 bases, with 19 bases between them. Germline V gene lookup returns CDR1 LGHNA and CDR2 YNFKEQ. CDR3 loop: CASSHVAPEQPQYF. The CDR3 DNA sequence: TGTGCCAGCAGCCACGTAGCGCCAGAGCAACCTCAGTACTTC.

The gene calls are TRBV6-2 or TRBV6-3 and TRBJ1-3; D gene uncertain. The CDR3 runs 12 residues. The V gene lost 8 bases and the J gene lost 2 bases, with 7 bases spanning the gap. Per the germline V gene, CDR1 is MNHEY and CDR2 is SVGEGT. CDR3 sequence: CASWETGNTIYF. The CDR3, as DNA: TGTGCCAGCTGGGAAACTGGAAACACCATATATTTT.

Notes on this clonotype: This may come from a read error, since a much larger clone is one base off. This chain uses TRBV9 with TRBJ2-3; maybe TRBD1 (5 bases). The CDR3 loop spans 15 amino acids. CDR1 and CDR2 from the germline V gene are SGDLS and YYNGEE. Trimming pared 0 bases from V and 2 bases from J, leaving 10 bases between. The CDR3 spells CASSVAGFNTDTQYF. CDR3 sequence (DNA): TGTGCCAGCAGCGTAGCAGGGTTCAACACAGATACGCAGTATTTT.

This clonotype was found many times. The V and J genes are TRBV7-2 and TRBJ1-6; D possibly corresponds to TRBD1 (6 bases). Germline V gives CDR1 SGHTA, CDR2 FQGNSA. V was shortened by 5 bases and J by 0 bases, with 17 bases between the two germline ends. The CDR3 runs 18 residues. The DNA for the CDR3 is TGTGCCAGCAGCCCTCGGACAGAAGTCTTCTCCTATAATTCACCCCTCCACTTT. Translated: CASSPRTEVFSYNSPLHF.